These 30 T cell receptor beta chains originate from one sample sequenced in a study of OX40 agonist ivuxolimab in advanced cancers. The method was immunoSEQ multiplex PCR; TCRdb's version includes in-frame clones alone and lacks a portion of them. The sample carries roughly 35,000 clones, 81% recorded once. The input for sequencing was CD4+ or CD8+ T cells sorted from blood, taken in a trial of the OX40 agonist ivuxolimab. These receptors were taken from an adult with an advanced solid tumor such as melanoma, head and neck, liver or kidney cancer.

This chain links TRBV7-9 with TRBJ2-5; unclear D gene. The CDR3 sequence is 12 residues long. Trimming took off 3 bases at V and 5 bases at J, with 7 bases between the two ends. Germline lookup yields CDR1 SEHNR and CDR2 FQNEAQ (reference sequence). CDR3 DNA: TGTGCCAGCAGCTTGGATAAGGAGACCCAGTACTTC. Its protein is CASSLDKETQYF. Together with reference TRBV7-9 and TRBJ2-5, the CDR3 gives the full variable domain: DTGVSQNPRHKITKRGQNVTFRCDPISEHNRLYWYRQTLGQGPEFLTYFQNEAQLEKSRLLSDRFSAERPKGSFSTLEIQRTEQGDSAMYLCASSLDKETQYFGPGTRLLVL.

The rearrangement joins TRBV4-3 to TRBJ2-2, with TRBD2 identical over 13 bases. J lost 5 bases, V lost 3 bases, and 6 bases had no gene match. Germline loops: CDR1 LGHNA, CDR2 YSLEER. CDR3 length: 17 amino acids. The CDR3 sequence: CASSHGLAGDWTGELFF. CDR3 DNA sequence: TGCGCCAGCAGCCATGGACTAGCGGGAGATTGGACCGGGGAGCTGTTTTTT.

The chain joins TRBV19 to TRBJ2-7; 9 bases are shared with TRBD1. This CDR3 is 15 amino acids long. The germline V gene has CDR1 LNHDA and CDR2 SQIVND (reference sequence). V shed 5 bases, J shed 5 bases, and the junction held 10 bases outside the gene matches. In nucleotides, the CDR3 is TGTGCCAGTAGTCCTCGGACAGGGGCCATGGACGAGCAGTACTTC. It yields the protein CASSPRTGAMDEQYF.

This chain joins TRBV19 and TRBJ2-7; TRBD1 aligns across 9 bases. Germline CDR1 reads LNHDA; CDR2 reads SQIVND (reference sequence). There are 14 residues in the CDR3. J was trimmed by 6 bases and V by 3 bases; bases with no gene match: 6. CDR3 loop: CASSMGDRAAEQYF. CDR3 bases: TGTGCCAGTAGTATGGGGGACAGGGCGGCCGAGCAGTACTTC.

J is TRBJ2-7 and V is TRBV2; D unresolved. V was trimmed by 5 bases and J by 0 bases, leaving 5 bases between them. The CDR3 covers 12 residues. Germline CDR1 reads SNHLY; CDR2 reads FYNNEI. CDR3 in DNA: TGTGCCAGCAGTACGACCTCCTACGAGCAGTACTTC. This encodes CASSTTSYEQYF. Full variable domain (remainder filled in from reference TRBV2 and TRBJ2-7): EPEVTQTPSHQVTQMGQEVILRCVPISNHLYFYWYRQILGQKVEFLVSFYNNEISEKSEIFDDQFSVERPDGSNFTLKIRSTKLEDSAMYFCASSTTSYEQYFGPGTRLTVT.

This clone has a handful of counts. V and J are TRBV19 and TRBJ1-5; 8 bases map to TRBD1. The CDR3 sequence is 15 residues long. Germline-derived CDR1 and CDR2 are LNHDA and SQIVND (reference sequence). The junction had 9 bases not matched to a gene; V was cut back by 5 bases and J by 6 bases. The CDR3 is CASSLGTGGTQPQHF. The CDR3 DNA reads TGTGCCAGTAGTCTTGGAACAGGGGGAACTCAGCCCCAGCATTTT.

This clone was seen a single time. The chain is built from TRBV9 and TRBJ2-1; tentatively, D is TRBD1 (5 bases). The CDR3 loop spans 15 amino acids. Trimming removed 0 bases at V and 7 bases at J, with 14 bases between. Germline V gives CDR1 SGDLS, CDR2 YYNGEE. In DNA form, the CDR3 reads TGTGCCAGCAGCGTAGCTACCAGGGCCGGGAATGAGCAGTTCTTC. This sequence encodes CASSVATRAGNEQFF.

This chain uses TRBV4-1 with TRBJ2-5; D perhaps matches TRBD1 (6 bases). The CDR3 contains 14 residues. The germline CDR1 and CDR2 sequences are MGHRA and YSYEKL. V was clipped by 6 bases and J by 2 bases, with 13 bases between them. The chain's CDR3 is CASSLTGLQETQYF. The CDR3 nucleotides read TGCGCCAGCAGTCTTACAGGGTTGCAAGAGACCCAGTACTTC.

V gene TRBV4-3 combines with J gene TRBJ2-1, with 7 bases that match TRBD1. With 0 bases clipped from V and 2 bases from J, the junction kept 4 bases outside the gene matches. This CDR3 spans 16 amino acids. The germline V gene encodes CDR1 LGHNA and CDR2 YSLEER. The CDR3 spells CASSQDAGGAYNEQFF. CDR3 sequence (DNA): TGCGCCAGCAGCCAAGACGCAGGGGGAGCCTACAATGAGCAGTTCTTC.

The chain couples TRBV7-2 to TRBJ1-6; D call uncertain. CDR1 and CDR2 from the germline V gene are SGHTA and FQGNSA. The CDR3 consists of 14 residues. V lost 5 bases and J lost 6, with 11 bases in between. The CDR3 spells CASSLDQVNSPLHF. In DNA form, the CDR3 reads TGTGCCAGCAGCCTGGACCAAGTTAATTCACCCCTCCACTTT.

Concerning this clone itself: Because the CDR3's place on the DNA is in doubt, the DNA is left out and the CDR3 is given as listed by TCRdb. This sequence joins TRBV21-1 and TRBJ2-1; the table's D call of TRBD2 was not tested on the DNA. TRBV21-1 is deemed a pseudogene. Ends included, the CDR3 has 18 residues. The CDR3 sequence is CASSLEGVAGGTYNEQFF.

The rearrangement joins TRBV5-1 to TRBJ1-2; possibly TRBD1 for D (5 bases). Germline CDR1 reads SGHRS; CDR2 reads YFSETQ. The CDR3 runs to 13 residues. The V gene lost 5 bases and the J gene lost 4 bases, with 12 bases spanning the gap. CDR3 loop: CASRDTGGYGYTF. The DNA of the CDR3 is TGCGCCAGCAGGGACACGGGAGGCTATGGCTACACCTTC.

V usage is TRBV6-5 and J usage is TRBJ1-3; D gene unclear. This CDR3 is 11 amino acids long. The germline V gene encodes CDR1 MNHEY and CDR2 SVGAGI. V lost 4 bases and J lost 7, with 5 bases in between. CDR3: CASSSSNTIYF. DNA of the CDR3: TGTGCCAGCAGTTCCAGCAACACCATATATTTT.

This chain links TRBV7-2 with TRBJ1-2, with unresolved D. The CDR3 is 16 amino acids. Trimming removed 1 base at V and 6 bases at J, with 18 bases between. Per the germline V gene, CDR1 is SGHTA and CDR2 is FQGNSA. The CDR3, as DNA: TGTGCCAGCAGCTTAGATCGGGATTTCCGCATGCATGGCTACACCTTC. This codes for CASSLDRDFRMHGYTF.

The chain joins TRBV18 to TRBJ1-3; D perhaps matches TRBD1 (6 bases). Germline V gene data show CDR1 as KGHSH and CDR2 as LQKENI. The CDR3 runs 16 residues. The ends were cut back, 5 bases at V and 0 bases at J, with 14 bases in the middle. The CDR3 nucleotides are TGTGCCAGCTCAACCGGGACACCTCGCTCTGGAAACACCATATATTTT. As protein: CASSTGTPRSGNTIYF.

The table lists this clone with a count of one. This chain links TRBV7-3 with TRBJ2-5; D unresolved. Germline V gene lookup returns CDR1 SGHTA and CDR2 FQGTGA. There are 15 residues in the CDR3. Trimming stripped 5 bases from V and 5 bases from J, with 18 bases between. CDR3 amino acids: CASSQDGPAHETQYF. The CDR3 nucleotides are TGTGCCAGCAGCCAAGATGGGCCTGCCCACGAGACCCAGTACTTC.

The DNA of the CDR3 is TGTGCCTGGAATCACTTCGATGGCTACACCTTC. Its translation is CAWNHFDGYTF. The chain combines TRBV30 with TRBJ1-2; D unclear. Germline V gives CDR1 GTSNPN, CDR2 SVGIG (reference sequence). This CDR3 has 11 amino acids. Trimming pared 4 bases from V and 6 bases from J, leaving 9 bases between.

A single count supports this clone. V usage is TRBV5-4 and J usage is TRBJ1-6; a weak D match, TRBD1 (6 bases). Trimming cost V 8 bases and J 7 bases, with 16 bases left between them. The germline gives CDR1 SGHNT, CDR2 YYREEE (reference sequence). CDR3 size: 14 residues. DNA of the CDR3: TGTGCCAGAAGCCACAGGGTCAACAATTCACCCCTCCACTTT. It codes for CARSHRVNNSPLHF. Full variable domain (remainder filled in from reference TRBV5-4 and TRBJ1-6): ETGVTQSPTHLIKTRGQQVTLRCSSQSGHNTVSWYQQALGQGPQFIFQYYREEENGRGNFPPRFSGLQFPNYSSELNVNALELDDSALYLCARSHRVNNSPLHFGNGTRLTVT.

This clone was seen a single time. Other DNA sequences in the sample encode the same CDR3. The chain uses TRBV7-9 and TRBJ2-5; 7 bases are shared with TRBD1. CDR1 is SEHNR and CDR2 is FQNEAQ in the germline V gene (reference sequence). The trim removed 4 bases at V and 10 bases at J, leaving 9 bases unmatched. This CDR3 has 13 amino acids. The CDR3 DNA reads TGTGCCAGCAGCTCGGGACAGAGATACCTCCAGTACTTC. As protein: CASSSGQRYLQYF. Combining the CDR3 with reference TRBV7-9 and TRBJ2-5 gives the whole variable domain DTGVSQNPRHKITKRGQNVTFRCDPISEHNRLYWYRQTLGQGPEFLTYFQNEAQLEKSRLLSDRFSAERPKGSFSTLEIQRTEQGDSAMYLCASSSGQRYLQYFGPGTRLLVL.

This clone was seen a few times. V usage is TRBV27 and J usage is TRBJ1-1; D remains unclear. The V end was cut by 6 bases, the J end by 13 bases, with 21 bases between. The CDR3 covers 13 residues. In germline, CDR1 is MNHEY, CDR2 SMNVEV (reference sequence). Written as DNA, the CDR3 is TGTGCCAGCAGCGCAAATTGGATGGTTGGTGTTTTCTTT. Protein product: CASSANWMVGVFF.

The gene calls are TRBV18 and TRBJ2-3; D might be TRBD2 (5 bases). Trimming left V 5 bases short and J 3 bases short, with 9 bases between. Germline lookup yields CDR1 KGHSH and CDR2 LQKENI. This CDR3 is built from 13 residues. The CDR3 DNA follows: TGTGCCAGCTCAGCCGGGGATACAGATACGCAGTATTTT. Encoded protein: CASSAGDTDTQYF.

The chain couples TRBV10-3 to TRBJ2-2; D is unclear. This CDR3 contains 16 residues. CDR1 is ENHRY and CDR2 is SYGVKD in the germline V gene. V was trimmed by 0 bases and J by 6 bases, leaving 14 bases between them. The CDR3 protein is CAISESLVPAAGELFF. CDR3 nucleotide sequence: TGTGCCATCAGTGAGTCCCTGGTACCCGCGGCCGGGGAGCTGTTTTTT.

This clone was found once. CDR3 sequence: CASSLLAEAFF. The CDR3 bases are TGTGCCAGCAGCCTCCTCGCTGAAGCTTTCTTT. V gene TRBV7-2 combines with J gene TRBJ1-1; D gene unclear. The length of the CDR3 is 11 residues. Germline loops: CDR1 SGHTA, CDR2 FQGNSA. Trimming took off 5 bases at V and 6 bases at J, with 7 bases between the two ends.

J is TRBJ1-2 and V is TRBV2, with 9 bases identical to TRBD1. Germline V CDR1 and CDR2: SNHLY, FYNNEI. The CDR3 is 15 amino acids. With V trimmed by 4 bases and J by 7 bases, 10 bases remained unmatched. CDR3 sequence (DNA): TGTGCCAGCAGTGCCCGGACAGGGGCAGGGTTTGGCTACACCTTC. It translates to CASSARTGAGFGYTF. The full variable domain, in which reference TRBV2 and TRBJ1-2 provide the parts outside the CDR3, is EPEVTQTPSHQVTQMGQEVILRCVPISNHLYFYWYRQILGQKVEFLVSFYNNEISEKSEIFDDQFSVERPDGSNFTLKIRSTKLEDSAMYFCASSARTGAGFGYTFGSGTRLTVV.

V and J are TRBV7-6 and TRBJ2-3; 13 bases match TRBD2. Per germline, CDR1 SGHVS and CDR2 FNYEAQ. The length of the CDR3 is 17 residues. V lost 4 bases to trimming and J lost 2 bases; unmatched junction nucleotides: 6. The CDR3 DNA reads as TGTGCCAGCAGCTCCGGGACTAGCGGGATCTACACAGATACGCAGTATTTT. Protein sequence: CASSSGTSGIYTDTQYF.

The chain couples TRBV14 to TRBJ2-6; a possible D gene is TRBD2 (6 bases). Trimming left V 4 bases short and J 0 bases short, with 13 bases between. Germline loops: CDR1 SGHDN, CDR2 FVKESK. The CDR3 is made up of 17 amino acids. The CDR3 here is CASSRGVTGSGANVLTF. As DNA, the CDR3 is TGTGCCAGCAGCCGCGGGGTTACTGGCTCTGGGGCCAACGTCCTGACTTTC.

Only one count was recorded for this clone. The chain employs TRBV9 and TRBJ2-3, with 8 bases fitting TRBD2. The germline V gene encodes CDR1 SGDLS and CDR2 YYNGEE. This CDR3 contains 17 residues. The V gene end was trimmed by 4 bases and the J gene end by 3 bases; junction bases not matched to a gene: 13. This chain's CDR3 is CASSILPGGAVTDTQYF. As DNA, the CDR3 is TGTGCCAGCAGCATCCTGCCCGGGGGGGCTGTGACAGATACGCAGTATTTT.

The chain carries TRBV11-2 and TRBJ2-5; a possible D gene is TRBD2 (6 bases). V was clipped by 3 bases and J by 7 bases, with 18 bases between them. The CDR3 sequence is 15 residues long. The germline CDR1 and CDR2 sequences are SGHAT and FQNNGV. The CDR3 loop reads CASSFLAEPWWTQYF. CDR3 in DNA: TGTGCCAGCAGCTTCTTAGCGGAGCCGTGGTGGACCCAGTACTTC.

The chain recombines TRBV28 with TRBJ2-4; tentatively, D is TRBD2 (5 bases). The V gene's germline CDR1 is MDHEN and CDR2 SYDVKM. The V and J ends lost 2 bases and 3 bases respectively, with 14 bases between them. This CDR3 has 16 residues. The CDR3 DNA reads as TGTGCCAGCAGTTTAGGAGGTGCTGGTCTCAAAAACATTCAGTACTTC. It encodes CASSLGGAGLKNIQYF.

This rearrangement joins TRBV28 to TRBJ1-4; 7 bases map to TRBD1. The CDR3 loop spans 15 amino acids. Losses at the gene ends were 5 bases for V and 3 bases for J; bases not matched to a gene: 6. Germline V lookup: CDR1 MDHEN, CDR2 SYDVKM. The CDR3 region is CASSPSGTANEKLFF. The CDR3 DNA reads TGTGCCAGCAGTCCTAGTGGGACAGCTAATGAAAAACTGTTTTTT.